This T cell receptor (beta chain) emerged from a study of blood T cell repertoires in COVID-19 (dated by TCRdb to the early 2020s). For context, the study as a whole: The collaborator samples originated in the United States, Italy and Spain and spanned the acute and convalescent phases of COVID-19. The material from the prospective study consisted of cDNA or gDNA derived from T cells, B-cell-depleted T cells, or PBMCs. Subjects who had been exposed to COVID-19, were actively infected with it, or had recovered from it provided the deeply sampled blood TCRbeta repertoires that made up the dataset. A de-identified subject ID, COVID-19 status, age in years and sex were almost always included in the sample metadata. The repertoires were released in a freely available public database meant as a resource for research on the immune response to SARS-CoV-2. Where available, HLA class I and class II types were obtained from metadata supplied by the sample provider rather than from assay-based typing. Samples came from the ongoing ImmuneRACE study (first 160 participants) plus 1,254 subjects from 6 global collaborators.

Including the terminal cysteine and phenylalanine, the CDR3 comprises 13 residues. The read is trimmed to its CDR3 DNA, 39 bases read in frame from base 1. V trim: 3 bases; J trim: 8 bases; unmatched bases: 4. Via the germline V gene (reference sequence), CDR1 is SGHNT and CDR2 YYREEE. TCRbeta CDR3 regions were amplified from genomic DNA using the immunoSEQ Assay, a bias-controlled multiplex PCR. The authors' analysis ran thus. The number of nucleated cells in each sample was estimated from the amplification of reference gene primers within the assay. To quantify the absolute abundance of each unique TCRbeta CDR3 rearrangement, sequence reads were collapsed and filtered. For each sample, productive Simpson clonality was calculated as the square root of Simpson's diversity index across productive rearrangements. Here the immuneACCESS table is served through TCRdb, limited to in-frame sequences with V and J called. Missing clones are a known gap in these copies; in checked studies unresolved V genes cover under half, and the rest lacks a known reason. For V, J and clone size, that table is used; D and trimming come from the DNA. The sample table contains roughly 230,000 clones; only one count was recorded for 75% to 90% of them. Around 4.6% of the sample comes from the top ten.

Note on this clone: Its cognate antigen has yet to be identified. Within one base of it there is no much larger clone, and no base qualities were kept.

Samples from volunteer blood donors who had recovered from COVID-19 were contributed by a second Seattle source. Each collaborating institution followed its own protocols to collect whole blood in K2EDTA tubes. Collaborator samples were shipped for TCRbeta analysis as frozen whole blood, isolated PBMCs, or DNA extracted from either sample type. The investigation overall reported the following: The amount of clinical and demographic metadata varied by source and participant and was provided uncurated.

Sequenced sample: peripheral blood. The sequence joins TRBV5-4 to TRBJ1-4; a stretch of 7 junction bases matches TRBD1. This clonotype was obtained from a woman in her 40s who had recovered from COVID-19. The CDR3 reads CASSWTGGEKLFF. The sequenced DNA: TGTGCCAGCAGCTGGACAGGTGGAGAAAAACTGTTTTTT.